This T cell receptor (beta chain) is drawn from a study of spatial heterogeneity in lung cancer. The overall study: Sequences of the beta chain were consistently detected in greater numbers than alpha-chain sequences. Study-wide results and caveats: Higher tumor mutation counts went along with higher counts of expanded intratumoral alpha and beta TCRs. Ubiquitous and regional expanded TCR counts mirrored ubiquitous and regional nonsynonymous mutation counts, respectively.

Regarding time point: sample taken at primary tumor resection. The donors, more than 55 patients with untreated early-stage non-small cell lung cancer, provided the samples. Whole RNA, which was extracted from tumor, nontumor lung tissue or frozen PBMC, was sequenced without any cell sorting. This clonotype was recorded at least ten times. Its antigen remains unidentified. TCRdb re-called the 5' RACE reads with MiXCR, one entry per CDR3 protein. The data hold fewer than 20,000 distinct CDR3 sequences, with 7% observed a single time. The V end lost 5 bases, the J end lost 2 bases, and 13 bases lay between the germline ends. Germline CDR1 and CDR2: SGHTA and FQGNSA. The CDR3 consists of 15 residues.

This TCR came from a female donor with early-stage non-small cell lung cancer. This chain uses TRBV7-2 with TRBJ1-3; D ambiguous. The specimen was lung tumor tissue, collected at surgery. Written as DNA, the CDR3 is TGTGCCAGCAGCCCGACCGCGGTGCCTGGAAACACCATATATTTT. Its translation is CASSPTAVPGNTIYF.